Presented here are 25 T cell receptor beta chains from one specimen sequenced in a study of shared clonotypes between healthy human individuals. TCRdb's table, derived via immunoSEQ multiplex PCR, lists solely in-frame clones and lacks some. The table shows around 2,100,000 clones, with roughly 95% occurring only once. Naive CD8 cells lacked CD45RO and underwent positive selection for CCR7, leaving out terminally differentiated effector memory CD45RA+ cells. Source material: naive CD8+ T cells sorted from blood. Receptors were obtained from a man aged 18 to 30 in good health.

The J gene is TRBJ2-7, the V gene TRBV19; possible D gene TRBD1, 5 bases. CDR3 length: 15 amino acids. Trimming removed 2 bases at V and 2 bases at J, with 13 bases between. Per the germline V gene, CDR1 is LNHDA and CDR2 is SQIVND (reference sequence). The CDR3 nucleotides read TGTGCCAGTAGTATAACCCCAACAGGAACCTACGAGCAGTACTTC. Amino acid sequence: CASSITPTGTYEQYF. The complete variable domain, with remaining parts taken from reference TRBV19 and TRBJ2-7, reads DGGITQSPKYLFRKEGQNVTLSCEQNLNHDAMYWYRQDPGQGLRLIYYSQIVNDFQKGDIAEGYSVSREKKESFPLTVTSAQKNPTAFYLCASSITPTGTYEQYFGPGTRLTVT.

The chain links TRBV27 to TRBJ2-1; the D gene could be TRBD1 or TRBD2 (6 bases each). Trimming took 3 bases from V and 8 from J, leaving 17 bases between them. This CDR3 comprises 15 residues. Germline values: CDR1 MNHEY, CDR2 SMNVEV (reference sequence). The CDR3 sequence: CASSLRDTVQHEQFF. The CDR3 DNA follows: TGTGCCAGCAGTTTGCGGGACACGGTTCAGCATGAGCAGTTCTTC.

V is TRBV5-6 and J is TRBJ2-7; 7 bases line up with TRBD1. From germline, CDR1 is SGHDT and CDR2 YYEEEE. The CDR3 is 14 residues long. Trimming took 3 bases from V and 0 from J; bases not matched to a gene: 3. DNA of the CDR3: TGTGCCAGCAGCTCAGGGACAGCCTCCTACGAGCAGTACTTC. This sequence encodes CASSSGTASYEQYF. The full variable domain, its missing parts supplied by reference TRBV5-6 and TRBJ2-7, is DAGVTQSPTHLIKTRGQQVTLRCSPKSGHDTVSWYQQALGQGPQFIFQYYEEEERQRGNFPDRFSGHQFPNYSSELNVNALLLGDSALYLCASSSGTASYEQYFGPGTRLTVT.

About this clone: This specimen includes other DNA sequences encoding the same CDR3. The chain joins TRBV27 to TRBJ2-1; unclear D gene. V lost 3 bases and J lost 7, with 7 bases in between. From germline, CDR1 is MNHEY and CDR2 SMNVEV (reference sequence). The CDR3 covers 12 residues. CDR3 sequence (DNA): TGTGCCAGCAGTTTCGGGCCGAATGAGCAGTTCTTC. This encodes CASSFGPNEQFF.

The rearrangement uses TRBV12-5 and TRBJ2-2, with D unresolved. The germline V gene encodes CDR1 LGHNT and CDR2 FRNRAP. Trimming cost V 3 bases and J 6 bases, with 11 bases left between them. CDR3 size: 14 residues. CDR3 coding DNA: TGTGCTAGTGGTTTTTACGGGTTTGCCGGGGAGCTGTTTTTT. Its protein is CASGFYGFAGELFF.

In nucleotides, the CDR3 is TGTGCCAGCAGTTTGAACAGGGTCGATCAGCCCCAGCATTTT. It codes for CASSLNRVDQPQHF. V gene TRBV27 combines with J gene TRBJ1-5, with a weak D call TRBD1 (6 bases). Trimming pared 3 bases from V and 5 bases from J, leaving 11 bases between. CDR1 and CDR2 (germline): MNHEY, SMNVEV (reference sequence). The CDR3 contains 14 residues.

CDR3 in DNA: TGTGCCAGCAGCCCCCCCGTCCGGGAAGGGGAGGAGGCATACGAGCAGTACTTC. Its protein is CASSPPVREGEEAYEQYF. This chain connects TRBV7-9 to TRBJ2-7; perhaps TRBD2 as D (6 bases). This CDR3 comprises 18 residues. Germline lookup yields CDR1 SEHNR and CDR2 FQNEAQ (reference sequence). V lost 5 bases, J lost 4 bases, and 27 bases lay in between.

A single count supports this clone. The gene calls are TRBV27 and TRBJ2-7; perhaps TRBD2 as D (6 bases). Trimming took off 3 bases at V and 5 bases at J, with 11 bases between the two ends. The CDR3 loop spans 13 amino acids. The germline V gene encodes CDR1 MNHEY and CDR2 SMNVEV (reference sequence). CDR3 protein: CASSFQGGHEQYF. The CDR3 DNA sequence: TGTGCCAGCAGTTTTCAAGGAGGGCACGAGCAGTACTTC.

For the CDR3, the DNA is TGTGCCAGCACAGCGGGGGGGCGTAAGTTCTTC. Residues: CASTAGGRKFF. The chain uses TRBV6-5 and TRBJ2-1; 10 bases map to TRBD2. The junction had 5 bases not matched to a gene; V was cut back by 7 bases and J by 14 bases. The CDR3 is 11 residues long. Germline-derived CDR1 and CDR2 are MNHEY and SVGAGI.

The chain is built from TRBV27 and TRBJ2-1; D gene ambiguous. This CDR3 has 11 amino acids. The germline V gene has CDR1 MNHEY and CDR2 SMNVEV (reference sequence). V was shortened by 5 bases and J by 9 bases, with 8 bases between the two germline ends. Here the CDR3 reads CASSPGLEQFF. Written as DNA, the CDR3 is TGTGCCAGCAGTCCGGGCCTTGAGCAGTTCTTC.

The rearrangement joins TRBV12-5 to TRBJ2-7; 8 nucleotides align to TRBD1. The V gene end was trimmed by 5 bases and the J gene end by 3 bases; junction bases not matched to a gene: 6. Germline CDR1 LGHNT, CDR2 FRNRAP. The length of the CDR3 is 14 residues. In DNA, the CDR3 is TGTGCTAGTGGTGGAGACAGGGGTGGCTACGAGCAGTACTTC. This gives the protein CASGGDRGGYEQYF.

V is TRBV9 and J is TRBJ1-1; possible D gene TRBD1, 5 bases. The germline V gene has CDR1 SGDLS and CDR2 YYNGEE. Trimming pared 3 bases from V and 0 bases from J, leaving 9 bases between. CDR3 length: 14 residues. CDR3 sequence reads: CASSAGHLNTEAFF. CDR3 DNA sequence: TGTGCCAGCAGCGCCGGACACTTGAACACTGAAGCTTTCTTT.

J is TRBJ2-7 and V is TRBV4-2, with TRBD1 as a possible D gene (7 bases). V lost 3 bases, J lost 4 bases, and 16 bases lay in between. Looked up from germline, CDR1 is LGHNA and CDR2 is YNFKEQ. CDR3 length: 15 amino acids. CDR3 sequence reads: CASSHLAGGGYEQYF. DNA for the CDR3: TGTGCCAGCAGCCATTTAGCAGGGGGAGGATACGAGCAGTACTTC.

The rearrangement uses TRBV7-9 and TRBJ2-2, with TRBD2 identical over 9 bases. This CDR3 is 14 amino acids long. Germline values: CDR1 SEHNR, CDR2 FQNEAQ (reference sequence). After removal of 3 bases from V and 7 bases from J, the junction contained 3 bases not matched to a gene. The DNA of the CDR3 is TGTGCCAGCAGCTTCGCTAGCGGGATCGGGGAGCTGTTTTTT. It yields the protein CASSFASGIGELFF.

This chain connects TRBV9 to TRBJ2-1, with 7 positions matching TRBD2. Trimming cost V 5 bases and J 0 bases; bases outside gene matches: 11. Looked up from germline, CDR1 is SGDLS and CDR2 is YYNGEE. This CDR3 comprises 17 residues. CDR3 region: CASSGSSGANSYNEQFF. The CDR3 nucleotides read TGTGCCAGCAGTGGATCTAGCGGCGCGAACTCCTACAATGAGCAGTTCTTC.

This chain connects TRBV10-3 to TRBJ2-2; D might be TRBD2 (5 bases). Germline V gene lookup returns CDR1 ENHRY and CDR2 SYGVKD. V was cut by 6 bases and J by 3 bases, with 17 bases left in between. The CDR3 runs to 16 residues. The CDR3 DNA sequence: TGTGCCATCAGCCTCTTCCGTCCGCGGGACACCGGGGAGCTGTTTTTT. Its translation: CAISLFRPRDTGELFF.

This clone was seen just once. Written as DNA, the CDR3 is TGCGCCAGCAGCTTGGTTCAGGGCGAAGGGTCTTACTACTCAACTAATGAAAAACTGTTTTTT. Its translation is CASSLVQGEGSYYSTNEKLFF. The rearrangement joins TRBV5-1 to TRBJ1-4; a possible D gene is TRBD1 (5 bases). V dropped 0 bases and J dropped 0 bases, with 24 bases sitting between them. Germline-derived CDR1 and CDR2 are SGHRS and YFSETQ. CDR3 length equals 21 residues.

The J gene is TRBJ2-5, the V gene TRBV9; the D gene could be TRBD1 or TRBD2 (5 bases each). Trimming cost V 0 bases and J 5 bases, with 14 bases left between them. Germline loops: CDR1 SGDLS, CDR2 YYNGEE. This CDR3 is built from 15 residues. CDR3 region: CASSVDGSEGETQYF. In nucleotides, the CDR3 is TGTGCCAGCAGCGTAGACGGTAGCGAGGGGGAGACCCAGTACTTC.

The chain couples TRBV7-2 to TRBJ1-1; D might be TRBD1 (5 bases). Trimming took off 5 bases at V and 8 bases at J, with 18 bases between the two ends. CDR3 size: 14 residues. The V gene's germline CDR1 is SGHTA and CDR2 FQGNSA. The CDR3 loop is CASSPHLGRIEAFF. CDR3 nucleotides: TGTGCCAGCAGCCCGCATTTGGGGCGGATCGAAGCTTTCTTT.

V and J are TRBV9 and TRBJ2-1, with a tentative D call TRBD1 (6 bases). Germline CDR1 reads SGDLS; CDR2 reads YYNGEE. The CDR3 sequence is 16 residues long. V was pared by 3 bases and J by 4 bases, with 17 bases between. The CDR3 DNA reads TGTGCCAGCAGCGCGAACAACAGGGTCCCGTACAATGAGCAGTTCTTC. As protein: CASSANNRVPYNEQFF.

J is TRBJ1-3 and V is TRBV5-4; tentative D call: TRBD1 (6 bases). CDR3 size: 16 residues. The germline CDR1 and CDR2 sequences are SGHNT and YYREEE (reference sequence). Trimming stripped 2 bases from V and 2 bases from J, with 14 bases between. CDR3 in amino acids: CASSLGGWEAGNTIYF. CDR3 DNA: TGTGCCAGCAGCTTAGGGGGATGGGAGGCTGGAAACACCATATATTTT. The variable domain in full, completed from reference TRBV5-4 and TRBJ1-3, reads ETGVTQSPTHLIKTRGQQVTLRCSSQSGHNTVSWYQQALGQGPQFIFQYYREEENGRGNFPPRFSGLQFPNYSSELNVNALELDDSALYLCASSLGGWEAGNTIYFGEGSWLTVV.

This sequence joins TRBV10-1 and TRBJ2-7, with 8 bases that match TRBD1. CDR1 is WNHNN and CDR2 is SYGVQD in the germline V gene (reference sequence). The trim removed 0 bases at V and 0 bases at J, leaving 7 bases unmatched. This CDR3 region has 17 residues. The CDR3 DNA reads as TGCGCCAGCAGTGAGTCGGGGGAGGACAGGGCCTCCTACGAGCAGTACTTC. It codes for CASSESGEDRASYEQYF.

The chain has TRBV9 and TRBJ1-3; D uncertain. The length of the CDR3 is 16 residues. The V gene lost 3 bases and the J gene lost 0 bases, with 13 bases spanning the gap. Germline CDR1 reads SGDLS; CDR2 reads YYNGEE. CDR3 sequence reads: CASSASDGISGNTIYF. CDR3 DNA: TGTGCCAGCAGCGCATCGGACGGCATCTCTGGAAACACCATATATTTT.

For this clone: This CDR3 is also generated by other DNA sequences in the sample. The genes are TRBV9 and TRBJ2-5, with TRBD1 as a possible D gene (5 bases). Per germline, CDR1 SGDLS and CDR2 YYNGEE. The CDR3 has 14 amino acids. The V and J ends lost 0 bases and 2 bases respectively, with 8 bases between them. The CDR3 loop reads CASSVGQTQETQYF. In nucleotides, the CDR3 is TGTGCCAGCAGCGTAGGACAGACTCAAGAGACCCAGTACTTC.

A word on this clone: This sample includes further DNA sequences coding for the same CDR3. V gene TRBV19 combines with J gene TRBJ2-7; 8 bases line up with TRBD1. V was clipped by 5 bases and J by 4 bases; unmatched bases: 7. This CDR3 is built from 14 residues. Germline CDR1 reads LNHDA; CDR2 reads SQIVND (reference sequence). CDR3 DNA sequence: TGTGCCAGTAGTTTAAGGACAGGGTCATACGAGCAGTACTTC. Protein product: CASSLRTGSYEQYF.